A selection of T cell receptor beta chains follows, all from one sample in a study of T cell responses to AZD1222 COVID-19 vaccine. Data came from immunoSEQ multiplex PCR; TCRdb stores just in-frame clones and leaves some out. The sample holds about 150,000 clones; about 92% are singletons and the top ten take approximately 3.5%. The sample consisted of peripheral blood, taken 28 days after the second AZD1222 dose. Receptors were obtained from an adult who received the AZD1222 COVID-19 vaccine. The CDR3 runs from the conserved cysteine through the conserved F or W. The D gene is left open where the match is weak. Not all rows give a size; the values are once, few, many and, for expanded clones, a class.

V gene	J gene	D gene	CDR3 length	clone size	CDR3 DNA	CDR3 protein
TRBV3-1/TRBV3-2	TRBJ2-7	.	15	.	TGTGCCAGCAGCCAAGATGCGCAGCCCCAGGCTGAGCAGTACTTC	CASSQDAQPQAEQYF
TRBV11-2	TRBJ2-5	.	15	.	TGTGCCAGCAGCTTAGAATCCGGGACCCAAGAGACCCAGTACTTC	CASSLESGTQETQYF
TRBV6-6	TRBJ1-1	TRBD1	16	.	TGTGCCAGCCGCCACCGGGACAGGGGGAGACTCGCTGAAGCTTTCTTT	CASRHRDRGRLAEAFF
TRBV30	TRBJ1-1	.	15	once	TGTGCCTGGAGTCTCCGTGGAGGAGGGGACACTGAAGCTTTCTTT	CAWSLRGGGDTEAFF
TRBV6-1	TRBJ1-4	.	13	.	TGTGCCAGCAGTGAAGCCGAAAGTGAAAAACTGTTTTTT	CASSEAESEKLFF
TRBV7-2	TRBJ2-3	TRBD2	16	.	TGTGCCAGCAGCTCCCTTGTAGCGGGAGGGGCAGATACGCAGTATTTT	CASSSLVAGGADTQYF
TRBV19	TRBJ2-7	TRBD1	14	.	TGTGCCAGTAGTTCGCAGGACAGGGCCTACGAGCAGTACTTC	CASSSQDRAYEQYF
TRBV2	TRBJ2-5	.	13	.	TGTGCCAGCGGGAAGGAAGGGTCGGAGACCCAGTACTTC	CASGKEGSETQYF
TRBV7-6	TRBJ2-2	TRBD2	16	.	TGTGCCAGCAGCTTAGAACTAGCGGGATATGGCGGGGAGCTGTTTTTT	CASSLELAGYGGELFF
TRBV28	TRBJ2-7	TRBD1	15	.	TGTGCCAGCAGTACCTACAGGGGGCGGTTATACGAGCAGTACTTC	CASSTYRGRLYEQYF
TRBV28	TRBJ1-6	.	18	.	TGTGCCAGCCAAAGGGGCCCGGGACCCTTCTCCTATAATTCACCCCTCCACTTT	CASQRGPGPFSYNSPLHF
TRBV24-1	TRBJ1-2	.	17	.	TGTGCCACCAGTGATCGGATTAGGGGGGGGTCTAACTATGGCTACACCTTC	CATSDRIRGGSNYGYTF
TRBV10-3	TRBJ2-7	TRBD1	13	.	TGTGCCATCACAGTGACAGGGCGATCCGAGCAGTACTTC	CAITVTGRSEQYF
TRBV2	TRBJ2-5	TRBD2	16	.	TGTGCCAGCGCGACTAGCGGGAGGCGATTGGGGGAGACCCAGTACTTC	CASATSGRRLGETQYF
TRBV5-4	TRBJ1-6	.	18	.	TGTGCCAGCAGCTTGGGGGGGGACGGGGCAGGAATAAGAGGGCCCCTCCACTTT	CASSLGGDGAGIRGPLHF
TRBV18	TRBJ1-1	TRBD1	17	.	TGTGCCAGCTCACCACGAGGGGGCGGGATTCTGGACACTGAAGCTTTCTTT	CASSPRGGGILDTEAFF
TRBV7-9	TRBJ1-1	.	13	few	TGTGCCAGCGGCGGGTGGGTGAACACTGAAGCTTTCTTT	CASGGWVNTEAFF
TRBV30	TRBJ1-2	.	15	once	TGTGCCTGGAGTTCCCCTTTTGGGGATGACTATGGCTACACCTTC	CAWSSPFGDDYGYTF
TRBV6-5	TRBJ2-7	TRBD1	12	.	TGTGCCAGCAGTTACGACAGGGGCGAGCAGTACTTC	CASSYDRGEQYF
TRBV24-1	TRBJ1-5	TRBD1	15	.	TGTGCCACCAGTGATGGGACAGGGGGAGACCAGCCCCAGCATTTT	CATSDGTGGDQPQHF
TRBV5-8	TRBJ2-7	TRBD2	14	.	TGTGCCAGCAACCGACTAGCGGGACACTACGAGCAGTACTTC	CASNRLAGHYEQYF
TRBV5-1	TRBJ2-2	.	15	.	TGCGCCAGCAGCTTGGACAGCCACAACACCGGGGAGCTGTTTTTT	CASSLDSHNTGELFF
TRBV19	TRBJ1-6	.	13	.	TGTGCCAGTAGTATAGATGGAGGTTCACCCCTCCACTTT	CASSIDGGSPLHF
TRBV19	TRBJ1-3	.	15	.	TGTGCCAGTAGTGGCCCACATTTCTCTGGAAACACCATATATTTT	CASSGPHFSGNTIYF
TRBV3-1/TRBV3-2	TRBJ2-7	.	13	.	TGTGCCAGCAGCCAAGATAGTATGAGCGAGCAGTACTTC	CASSQDSMSEQYF
TRBV28	TRBJ2-5	TRBD1	15	.	TGTGCCAGCAGCCACCCGAGACAGGGGGTGCAGACCCAGTACTTC	CASSHPRQGVQTQYF